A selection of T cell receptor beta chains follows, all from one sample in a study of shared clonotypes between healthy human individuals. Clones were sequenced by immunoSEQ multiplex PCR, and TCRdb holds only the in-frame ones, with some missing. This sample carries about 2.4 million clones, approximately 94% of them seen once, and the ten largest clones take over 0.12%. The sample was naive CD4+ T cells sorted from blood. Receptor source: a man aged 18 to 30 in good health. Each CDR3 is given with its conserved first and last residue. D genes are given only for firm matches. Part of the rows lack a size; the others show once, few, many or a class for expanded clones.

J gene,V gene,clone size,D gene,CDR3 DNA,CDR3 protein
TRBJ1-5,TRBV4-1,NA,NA,TGCGCCAGCAGCCAAGATCTCAGTAAGAATCAGCCCCAGCATTTT,CASSQDLSKNQPQHF
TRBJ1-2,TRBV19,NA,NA,TGTGCCAGTAGCCTCGGAGGGGGAAACTATGGCTACACCTTC,CASSLGGGNYGYTF
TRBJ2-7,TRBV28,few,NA,TGTGCCAGCAGTGAGGGAACCCGCTCCTACGAGCAGTACTTC,CASSEGTRSYEQYF
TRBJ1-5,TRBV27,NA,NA,TGTGCCAGCAGTCCCTATATGCAACAGGGTTATAGCAATCAGCCCCAGCATTTT,CASSPYMQQGYSNQPQHF
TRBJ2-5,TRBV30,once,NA,TGTGCCTGGAGCTGGGGGCCCAACCAAGAGACCCAGTACTTC,CAWSWGPNQETQYF
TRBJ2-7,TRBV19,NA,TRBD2,TGTGCCAGCCAAAACCCGGGACTAGCGGGAGGATTATCGGGGGAGCAGTACTTC,CASQNPGLAGGLSGEQYF
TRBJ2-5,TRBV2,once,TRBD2,TGTGCCAGCAGTGCCCAGACTAGCGGGAGTGAGACCCAGTACTTC,CASSAQTSGSETQYF
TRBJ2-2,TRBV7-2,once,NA,TGTGCCAGCAGCTTGACGGGGCAGAGAACCGGGGAGCTGTTTTTT,CASSLTGQRTGELFF
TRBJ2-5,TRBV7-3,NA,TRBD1,TGTGCCAGCAGCTCAGGGGGCCCTGAGACCCAGTACTTC,CASSSGGPETQYF
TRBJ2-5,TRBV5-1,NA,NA,TGCGCCAGCAGCCGAACCGGGACAGCGGGTGAGACCCAGTACTTC,CASSRTGTAGETQYF
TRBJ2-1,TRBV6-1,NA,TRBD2,TGTGCCAGCATCCTAAGCGGGGGGGCTTTGAATGAGCAGTTCTTC,CASILSGGALNEQFF
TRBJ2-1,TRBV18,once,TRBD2,TGTGCCAGCTCACCGCGACTAGCGGGGAACAATGAGCAGTTCTTC,CASSPRLAGNNEQFF
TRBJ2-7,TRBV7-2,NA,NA,TGTGCCAGCAGCTTAGCCCGCGGGATCTCCTACGAGCAGTACTTC,CASSLARGISYEQYF
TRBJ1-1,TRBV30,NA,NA,TGTGCCTGGTCCGGGACCGAGAACACTGAAGCTTTCTTT,CAWSGTENTEAFF
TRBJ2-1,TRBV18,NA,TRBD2,TGTGCCAGCTCACGAGCGGGAGTAACCTACAATGAGCAGTTCTTC,CASSRAGVTYNEQFF
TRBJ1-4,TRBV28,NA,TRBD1,TGTGCCAGCAGTGCCTACAGGGGTTCGGATGAAAAACTGTTTTTT,CASSAYRGSDEKLFF
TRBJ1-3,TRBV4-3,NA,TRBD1,TGCGCCAGCAGCCCCCGGGAGACAGGGGTGGGAAACACCATATATTTT,CASSPRETGVGNTIYF
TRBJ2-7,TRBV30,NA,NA,TGTGCCTGGAGTGTAGGTTACGAGCAGTACTTC,CAWSVGYEQYF
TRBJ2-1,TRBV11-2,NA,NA,TGTGCCAGCAGCTTAGTAGCAGCCTACAATGAGCAGTTCTTC,CASSLVAAYNEQFF
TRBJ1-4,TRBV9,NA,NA,TGTGCCAGCAGCGTAAAAGGGGCTAATGAAAAACTGTTTTTT,CASSVKGANEKLFF
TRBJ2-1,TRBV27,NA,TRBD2,TGTGCCAGCAGTTTGGGACTAGCGATTTGGGGTGAGCAGTTCTTC,CASSLGLAIWGEQFF
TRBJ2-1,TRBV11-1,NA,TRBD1,TGTGCCAGCAGCCTCCGGGACAGGGCGAATGAGCAGTTCTTC,CASSLRDRANEQFF
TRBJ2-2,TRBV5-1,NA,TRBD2,TGCGCCAGCCAAACAACAGGCGGGGGGAACACCGGGGAGCTGTTTTTT,CASQTTGGGNTGELFF
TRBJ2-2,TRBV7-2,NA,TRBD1,TGTGCCAGCAGCTTCGGGACAGGGACCGGGGAGCTGTTTTTT,CASSFGTGTGELFF
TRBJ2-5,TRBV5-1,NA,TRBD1,TGCGCCAGCAGCGAAATACAGGGGCGAGAAGAGACCCAGTACTTC,CASSEIQGREETQYF
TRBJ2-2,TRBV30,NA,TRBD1,TGTGCCTGGATCCGGGACAGGGGGCTTGGGGAGCTGTTTTTT,CAWIRDRGLGELFF
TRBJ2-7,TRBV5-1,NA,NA,TGCGCCAGCAGCCCCAGTTTCGTCGAGCAGTACTTC,CASSPSFVEQYF
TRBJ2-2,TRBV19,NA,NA,TGTGCCAGTAGCCCTCCCCTTCCTCGGAGCACCGGGGAGCTGTTTTTT,CASSPPLPRSTGELFF